Detailed here is one TCR beta chain. The data derive from a study of T-cell reconstitution after alpha-beta-depleted transplantation in children. The CDR3 totals 14 residues. The V gene lost 7 bases and the J gene lost 10 bases, with 20 bases spanning the gap. It was with unique molecular identifiers that the TCRbeta library was prepared. TCRdb re-derived calls from the PCR reads in MiXCR, one entry per CDR3 protein. Of about 610,000 distinct CDR3 sequences listed, roughly a tenth are singletons. J is TRBJ2-1 and V is TRBV12-3 or TRBV12-4, with a possible D match to TRBD2 (6 bases). The clonotype originates from a human donor who donated a stem cell graft to a child with acute myeloid leukemia. The source was PBMCs from the stem cell graft donor, collected from the stem cell graft. In DNA form, the CDR3 reads TGTGCCAGCACCGTAATTTCGACTAGTCGGGAGCAGTTCTTC. Encoded protein: CASTVISTSREQFF.